One and the same sample provided the 9 T cell receptor beta chains below, sequenced in a study of tumor-infiltrating lymphocytes in primary liver carcinoma. With 500 ng total RNA as template and a constant-region primer, TCR beta cDNA was made. What produced the TCR beta libraries was three nested multiplex PCR rounds using slightly modified ARM-PCR. The first two PCR rounds, roughly 10 cycles each, used TRBV1-TRBV30 forward primers and a C-beta reverse primer. A single record per CDR3 protein comes from TCRdb applying MiXCR to the multiplex PCR reads. The table has about 300,000 distinct CDR3 sequences, 65% seen once. The blood RNA (from unsorted whole blood) was obtained, and germline DNA was also extracted. The sequenced material came from peripheral blood. These receptors were collected from a man in his forties with primary liver carcinoma and hepatitis B virus infection.

The chain combines TRBV10-1 with TRBJ2-2; 7 bases agree with TRBD1. CDR3 length: 13 amino acids. Germline V lookup: CDR1 WNHNN, CDR2 SYGVQD (reference sequence). The J segment lost 1 base and the V segment lost 11 bases, leaving 4 bases of the junction unmatched. For the CDR3, the DNA is TGCGCCGGCCGACAGGGGAACACCGGGGAGCTGTTTTTT. It yields the protein CAGRQGNTGELFF.

V and J are TRBV5-1 and TRBJ2-2; 9 nucleotides agree with TRBD2. The CDR3 runs to 18 residues. Germline-derived CDR1 and CDR2 are SGHRS and YFSETQ. Trimming at V came to 1 base and at J to 3 bases, leaving 10 bases not matched to a gene. CDR3 nucleotides: TGCGCCAGCAGCTTGTTTGGCGGGAGGGGGCTGGACACCGGGGAGCTGTTTTTT. Amino acids: CASSLFGGRGLDTGELFF. Drawing the rest from reference TRBV5-1 and TRBJ2-2, the complete variable domain is KAGVTQTPRYLIKTRGQQVTLSCSPISGHRSVSWYQQTPGQGLQFLFEYFSETQRNKGNFPGRFSGRQFSNSRSEMNVSTLELGDSALYLCASSLFGGRGLDTGELFFGEGSRLTVL.

At least ten counts were recorded for this clonotype. The chain employs TRBV7-3 and TRBJ2-3, with D possibly being TRBD1 or TRBD2 (5 bases each). The CDR3 covers 14 residues. The germline V gene has CDR1 SGHTA and CDR2 FQGTGA. Between the trimmed V and J ends, which lost 2 bases and 4 bases, there was a span of 10 bases. CDR3 sequence: CASSLGQGPDTQYF. Here the CDR3 DNA reads TGTGCCAGCAGCTTAGGGCAGGGACCAGATACGCAGTATTTT.

Comments on this clonotype: Sequence at one end of the junction differs from germline and may be a read error. This rearrangement joins TRBV5-4 to TRBJ2-3; 13 nucleotides align to TRBD2. This CDR3 has 14 residues. The V gene's germline CDR1 is SGHNT and CDR2 YYREEE (reference sequence). The CDR3 bases are TGTACCAGCAGCCTGACTAGCGGGAGGGATACGCAGTATTTT. It is translated as CTSSLTSGRDTQYF. The full variable domain, its missing parts supplied by reference TRBV5-4 and TRBJ2-3, is ETGVTQSPTHLIKTRGQQVTLRCSSQSGHNTVSWYQQALGQGPQFIFQYYREEENGRGNFPPRFSGLQFPNYSSELNVNALELDDSALYLCTSSLTSGRDTQYFGPGTRLTVL.

In regard to this clonotype: One base away lies a much larger clone, so this may be a sequencing read error. This chain connects TRBV6-5 to TRBJ1-2; 7 nucleotides align to TRBD1. Germline lookup yields CDR1 MNHEY and CDR2 SVGAGI. The length of the CDR3 is 13 residues. CDR3 amino acids: CTSHPSTGSGYTF. The CDR3 coding sequence is TGTACCAGCCATCCTTCGACAGGGTCTGGCTACACCTTC.

Worth noting for this clonotype: A junction boundary mismatches the germline segment, possibly from a read error. The gene calls are TRBV6-1 and TRBJ1-1; D is perhaps TRBD1 (6 bases). This CDR3 is built from 12 residues. Germline CDR1 reads MNHNS; CDR2 reads SASEGT. The CDR3 nucleotides read TGTGCCAGCAGTTACTCAGGGGCTGAACCTTTCTTT. It is translated as CASSYSGAEPFF.

Turning to this clonotype: In this CDR3 the conserved last residue, phenylalanine or tryptophan, is missing, so a read error is likely. The DNA is omitted, as the CDR3 cannot be located on it reliably, and the CDR3 follows TCRdb's listing. This sequence joins TRBV6-1 and TRBJ1-1. CDR1 is MNHNS and CDR2 is SASEGT in the germline V gene. The CDR3 has 11 amino acids, counting both end residues. The CDR3 here is CAGDRNTEALC.

As concerns this clonotype: This may stem from a read error, because a much larger clone lies one nucleotide away. The CDR3 sequence is CASSDPRIPYEQYF. Here the CDR3 DNA reads TGTGCCAGCAGTGATCCCCGGATCCCATACGAGCAGTACTTC. The V call is TRBV6-2 or TRBV6-3, the J call TRBJ2-7; D is ambiguous. The CDR3 sequence is 14 residues long. Germline V gene lookup returns CDR1 MNHEY and CDR2 SVGEGT. The V and J ends lost 5 bases and 4 bases respectively, with 15 bases between them.

Concerning this clonotype: Since the CDR3 does not end with the conserved phenylalanine or tryptophan, this likely comes from a read error. The gene calls are TRBV6-1 and TRBJ1-1; TRBD1 is a possible D gene (5 bases). The CDR3 consists of 14 residues. V lost 5 bases and J 7 bases, leaving 17 bases between the germline ends. From germline, CDR1 is MNHNS and CDR2 SASEGT. The CDR3 protein is CASSLVPRDGEAFL. The CDR3 bases are TGTGCCAGCAGTCTCGTCCCAAGGGACGGTGAAGCTTTCTTG.